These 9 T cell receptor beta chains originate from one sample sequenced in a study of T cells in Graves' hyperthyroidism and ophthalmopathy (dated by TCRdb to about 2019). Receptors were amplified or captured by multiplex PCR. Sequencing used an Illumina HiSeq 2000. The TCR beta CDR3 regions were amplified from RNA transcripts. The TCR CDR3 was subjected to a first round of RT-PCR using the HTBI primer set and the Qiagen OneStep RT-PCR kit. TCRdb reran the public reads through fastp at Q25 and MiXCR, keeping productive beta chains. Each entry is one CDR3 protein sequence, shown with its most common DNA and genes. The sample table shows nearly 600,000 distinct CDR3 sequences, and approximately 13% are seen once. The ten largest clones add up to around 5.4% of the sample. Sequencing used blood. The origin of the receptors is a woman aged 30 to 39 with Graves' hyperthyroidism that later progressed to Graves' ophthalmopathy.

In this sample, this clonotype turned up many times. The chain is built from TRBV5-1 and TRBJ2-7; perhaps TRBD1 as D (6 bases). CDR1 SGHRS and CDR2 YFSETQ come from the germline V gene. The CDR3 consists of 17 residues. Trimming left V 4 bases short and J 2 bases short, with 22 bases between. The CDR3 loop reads CASSPATKTGGTYEQYF. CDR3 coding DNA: TGCGCCAGCAGCCCTGCCACAAAGACAGGAGGCACCTACGAGCAGTACTTC.

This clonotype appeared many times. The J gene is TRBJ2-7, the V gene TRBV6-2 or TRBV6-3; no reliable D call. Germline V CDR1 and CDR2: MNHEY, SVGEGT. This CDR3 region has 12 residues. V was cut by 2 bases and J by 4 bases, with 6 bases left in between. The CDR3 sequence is CASSYERYEQYF. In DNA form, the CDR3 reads TGTGCCAGCAGTTACGAGCGTTACGAGCAGTACTTC.

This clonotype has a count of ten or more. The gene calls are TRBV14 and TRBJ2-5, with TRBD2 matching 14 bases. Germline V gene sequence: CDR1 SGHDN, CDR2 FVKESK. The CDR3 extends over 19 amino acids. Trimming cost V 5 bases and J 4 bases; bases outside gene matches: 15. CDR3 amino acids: CASSSWTSGGKPPPETQYF. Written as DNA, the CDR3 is TGTGCCAGCAGCTCCTGGACTAGCGGGGGGAAACCCCCTCCAGAGACCCAGTACTTC.

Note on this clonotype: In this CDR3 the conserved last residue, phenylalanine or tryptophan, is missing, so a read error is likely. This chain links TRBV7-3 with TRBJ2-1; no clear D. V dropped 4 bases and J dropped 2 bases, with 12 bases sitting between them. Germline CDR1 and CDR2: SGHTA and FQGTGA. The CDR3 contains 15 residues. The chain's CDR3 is CASSSVSAAYNEQFS. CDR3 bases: TGTGCCAGCAGCTCGGTTTCGGCCGCCTACAATGAGCAGTTCTCC.

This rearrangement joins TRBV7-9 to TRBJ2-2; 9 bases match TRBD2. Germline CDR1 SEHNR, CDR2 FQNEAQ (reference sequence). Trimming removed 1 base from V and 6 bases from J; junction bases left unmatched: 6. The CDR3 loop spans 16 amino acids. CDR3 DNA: TGTGCCAGCAGCTTAGGCCCGGCGGGAGGGTCCGGGGAGCTGTTTTTT. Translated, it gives CASSLGPAGGSGELFF.

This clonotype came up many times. The CDR3 DNA follows: TGTGCCAGCAGCTTCACGCGGGAGGAGACCCAGTACTTC. Its protein is CASSFTREETQYF. The chain is built from TRBV11-2 and TRBJ2-5, with 7 bases fitting TRBD2. With V trimmed by 3 bases and J by 5 bases, 3 bases remained unmatched. The CDR3 has 13 residues. Germline CDR1 SGHAT, CDR2 FQNNGV.

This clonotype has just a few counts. The CDR3: CASSFGLAGGSDEQFF. The CDR3, as DNA: TGCGCCAGCAGCTTTGGACTAGCGGGAGGGTCAGATGAGCAGTTCTTC. The chain joins TRBV5-1 to TRBJ2-1; 15 bases fit TRBD2. The CDR3 consists of 16 residues. Germline lookup yields CDR1 SGHRS and CDR2 YFSETQ. Trimming cost V 2 bases and J 8 bases; bases outside gene matches: 5.

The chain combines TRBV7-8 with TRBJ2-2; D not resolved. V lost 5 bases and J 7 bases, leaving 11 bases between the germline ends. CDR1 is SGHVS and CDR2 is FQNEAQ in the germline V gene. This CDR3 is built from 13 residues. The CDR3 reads CASSLGRDGELFF. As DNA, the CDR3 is TGTGCCAGCAGCCTAGGGCGAGACGGGGAGCTGTTTTTT.

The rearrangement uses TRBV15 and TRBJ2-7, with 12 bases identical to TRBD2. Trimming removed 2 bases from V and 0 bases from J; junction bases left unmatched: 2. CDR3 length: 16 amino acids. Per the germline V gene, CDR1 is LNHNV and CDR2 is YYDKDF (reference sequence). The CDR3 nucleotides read TGTGCCACCAGCAGACTAGCGGGAGGGCCCTCCTACGAGCAGTACTTC. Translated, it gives CATSRLAGGPSYEQYF.